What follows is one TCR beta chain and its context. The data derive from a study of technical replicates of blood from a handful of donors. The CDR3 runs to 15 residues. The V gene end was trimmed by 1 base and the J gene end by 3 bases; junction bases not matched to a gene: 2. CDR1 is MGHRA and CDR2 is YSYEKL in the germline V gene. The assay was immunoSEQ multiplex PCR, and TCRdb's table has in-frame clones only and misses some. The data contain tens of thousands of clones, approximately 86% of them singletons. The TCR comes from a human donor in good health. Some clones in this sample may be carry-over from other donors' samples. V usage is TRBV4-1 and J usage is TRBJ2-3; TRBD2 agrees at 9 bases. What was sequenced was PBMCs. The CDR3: CASSQGLAGTDTQYF. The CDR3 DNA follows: TGCGCCAGCAGCCAAGGGCTAGCGGGGACAGATACGCAGTATTTT.